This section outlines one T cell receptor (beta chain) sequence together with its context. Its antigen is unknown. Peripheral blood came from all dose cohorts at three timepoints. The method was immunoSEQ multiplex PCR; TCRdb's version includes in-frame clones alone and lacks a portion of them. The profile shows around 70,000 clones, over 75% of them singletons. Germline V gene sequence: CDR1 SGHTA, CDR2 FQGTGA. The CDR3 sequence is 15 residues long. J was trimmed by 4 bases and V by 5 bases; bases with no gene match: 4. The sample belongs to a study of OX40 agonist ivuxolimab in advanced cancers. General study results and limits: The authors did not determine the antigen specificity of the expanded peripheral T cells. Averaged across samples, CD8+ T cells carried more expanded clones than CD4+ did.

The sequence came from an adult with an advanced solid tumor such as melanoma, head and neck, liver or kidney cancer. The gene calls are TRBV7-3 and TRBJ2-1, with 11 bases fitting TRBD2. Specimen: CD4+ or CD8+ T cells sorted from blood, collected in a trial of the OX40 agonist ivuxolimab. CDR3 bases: TGTGCCAGCAGCCCGACTAGCGGGGCATACAATGAGCAGTTCTTC. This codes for CASSPTSGAYNEQFF. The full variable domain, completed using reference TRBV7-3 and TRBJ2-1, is GAGVSQTPSNKVTEKGKYVELRCDPISGHTALYWYRQSLGQGPEFLIYFQGTGAADDSGLPNDRFFAVRPEGSVSTLKIQRTERGDSAVYLCASSPTSGAYNEQFFGPGTRLTVL.